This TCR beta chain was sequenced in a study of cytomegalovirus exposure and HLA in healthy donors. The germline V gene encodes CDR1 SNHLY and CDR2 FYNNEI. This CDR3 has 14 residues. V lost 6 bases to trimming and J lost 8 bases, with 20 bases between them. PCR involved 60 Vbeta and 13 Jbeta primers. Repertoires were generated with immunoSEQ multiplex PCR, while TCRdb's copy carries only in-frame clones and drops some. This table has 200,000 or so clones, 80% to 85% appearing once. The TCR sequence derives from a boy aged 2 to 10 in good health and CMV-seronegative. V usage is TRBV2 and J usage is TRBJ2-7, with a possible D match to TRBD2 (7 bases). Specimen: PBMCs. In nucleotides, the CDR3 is TGTGCCAGCAGCGACAGAGTAGGGGGAGGGAAGCAGTACTTC. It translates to CASSDRVGGGKQYF.